These 5 T cell receptor beta chains originate from one sample sequenced in a study of CD8+CD57+ T cells in acquired aplastic anemia. Using genomic DNA as the template, TCR beta VDJ and CDR3 profiling was carried out. Each CDR3 protein is one row after TCRdb ran MiXCR on the reads. The sample lists some 130,000 distinct CDR3 sequences; around two fifths were seen once. The sequencing sample was made of sorted CD4+, CD8+, or CD8+CD57+ T cells (not recorded which) from PBMCs. All receptors derive from a human donor in good health, serving as a control.

Worth noting for this clonotype: This could be a read error, since a much larger clone is one nucleotide away. This CDR3 fails to terminate in the conserved phenylalanine or tryptophan, so it likely reflects a read error. This sequence joins TRBV6-1 and TRBJ1-2; tentatively, D is TRBD1 (6 bases). There are 15 residues in the CDR3. Germline values: CDR1 MNHNS, CDR2 SASEGT. V lost 4 bases to trimming and J lost 4 bases, with 16 bases between them. In DNA form, the CDR3 reads TGTGCCAGCAGTGGACCCGGGACAACCATCTATGGCTACACCCTC. Encoded protein: CASSGPGTTIYGYTL.

The V and J genes are TRBV9 and TRBJ2-7; D unclear. Germline-derived CDR1 and CDR2 are SGDLS and YYNGEE. The CDR3 has 15 residues. Trimming took 6 bases from V and 2 from J, leaving 18 bases between them. The CDR3 sequence: CASTHWTGRTYEQYV. As DNA, the CDR3 is TGTGCCAGCACCCATTGGACGGGCAGAACCTACGAGCAGTACGTC.

Many counts were recorded for this clonotype. The chain combines TRBV20-1 with TRBJ2-5; 8 nucleotides match TRBD1. Looked up from germline, CDR1 is DFQATT and CDR2 is SNEGSKA (reference sequence). The CDR3 length is 17 residues. V lost 0 bases and J lost 8; bases outside the gene matches: 17. The CDR3 nucleotides are TGCAGTGCTAGAGATTGGGCCAGGTCGGGACAGGTAGAAACCCAGTACTTC. This encodes CSARDWARSGQVETQYF.

This clonotype has a handful of counts. The V call is TRBV10-3, the J call TRBJ1-6; tentative D call: TRBD1 (5 bases). The CDR3 is made up of 14 amino acids. Germline CDR1 ENHRY, CDR2 SYGVKD. Trimming took 10 bases from V and 5 from J, leaving 15 bases between them. The CDR3 DNA is TGTGCCACCCAGGGTAGAGTCGATAATTCACCCCTCCACTTT. Protein sequence: CATQGRVDNSPLHF.

A remark on this clonotype: With a much larger clone just one base away, this may be a read error. The chain is built from TRBV5-4 and TRBJ2-5, with 8 bases identical to TRBD2. The CDR3 runs to 16 residues. Germline CDR1 is SGHNT and CDR2 is YYREEE (reference sequence). The CDR3 DNA reads as TGCGCCAGCAGCCGACGGGGGGGACTAACGCAAGATACCCAGTACTTC. It specifies CASSRRGGLTQDTQYF. The variable domain in full, completed from reference TRBV5-4 and TRBJ2-5, reads ETGVTQSPTHLIKTRGQQVTLRCSSQSGHNTVSWYQQALGQGPQFIFQYYREEENGRGNFPPRFSGLQFPNYSSELNVNALELDDSALYLCASSRRGGLTQDTQYFGPGTRLLVL.